Detailed here is one TCR beta chain. Its antigen target is currently unknown. Base qualities are not at hand, and no much larger clone is one base apart. These data are taken from a study of circulating tumor DNA in untreated peripheral T-cell lymphoma (dated by TCRdb to the early 2020s). Baseline tumor tissue collected before treatment was sequenced to identify tumor-specific TCR clonotypes. Next-generation sequencing of T-cell receptor sequences was used to monitor peripheral T-cell lymphoma patients receiving frontline treatment on a trial. Libraries were made using the immunoSEQ multiplex PCR assay. In TCRdb, the immuneACCESS table is reduced to in-frame sequences with V and J assigned. These tables do not hold every clone; where another copy was compared, an unresolved V gene accounts for under half, and the others remain unexplained. This sample comprises approximately 6,900 clones, roughly 80% of them detected only once. In total, the top ten clones hold under 30% of the sample.

The cysteine opens and the phenylalanine closes a CDR3 of 17 amino acids. The CDR3 DNA has 51 bases and is translated from base 1. A distance of 14 bases separates the germline ends of V and J, which lose 3 bases and 2 bases respectively. CDR1 is given as MDHEN and CDR2 as SYDVKM, both from the germline V gene. The research as a whole found: Tumor-specific clonotypes were found in 76% of patients, coming from 86% of baseline tissues and roughly 69% of baseline serum samples.

The chain couples TRBV28 to TRBJ2-6, with the D gene call left open. The receptor's source is a human donor with peripheral T-cell lymphoma. The sequencing input was tumor tissue. The CDR3 protein is CASSFITQLPGANVLTF. Here is the DNA: TGTGCCAGCAGTTTTATCACACAACTTCCTGGGGCCAACGTCCTGACTTTC.